This TCR beta chain was sequenced for a study of T cell changes during pregnancy in multiple sclerosis (dated by TCRdb to the late 2010s). Describing the broader study: The study looked at changes in the T cell repertoire across pregnancy in women with multiple sclerosis.

The protocol used for the library was the immunoSEQ multiplex PCR assay. TCRdb's version of the immuneACCESS table is confined to in-frame rearrangements and falls short of the full clone set. An unresolved V gene accounts for under half of the shortfall where checked; the remainder is of unknown origin. The sample has tens of thousands of clones on record, approximately 95% of them singletons. Roughly 1% of the sample is taken by the ten largest. In the case of this clone: Its specific antigen is unknown. No base quality values were provided; no much bigger clone lies one nucleotide off.

Per the germline V gene, SGDLS is the CDR1 and YYNGEE is the CDR2. Spanning cysteine to phenylalanine, the CDR3 consists of 14 amino acids. Just the 42-base CDR3 DNA is kept, in frame starting at base 1. The trim is 3 bases for V and 3 bases for J, with a gap of 11 bases between the germline ends. This receptor was identified in a female donor with multiple sclerosis, enrolled in a pregnancy study. Sequenced material: peripheral blood, taken in the first trimester of pregnancy. The chain is made from TRBV9 and TRBJ2-3; no D gene can be assigned with confidence. The DNA sequence is given as TGTGCCAGCAGCGGCCAGGTCGCAACAGATACGCAGTATTTT. Its translation is CASSGQVATDTQYF. The CDR3, completed at both ends by the reference TRBV9 and TRBJ2-3 genes, gives the full variable domain DSGVTQTPKHLITATGQRVTLRCSPRSGDLSVYWYQQSLDQGLQFLIQYYNGEERAKGNILERFSAQQFPDLHSELNLSSLELGDSALYFCASSGQVATDTQYFGPGTRLTVL.